This T cell receptor (beta chain) was identified in a study of cytomegalovirus exposure and HLA in healthy donors. V lost 8 bases and J lost 2, with 12 bases in between. The CDR3 covers 13 residues. The germline gives CDR1 MDHEN, CDR2 SYDVKM. PCR amplification relied on 60 Vbeta primers (plus 13 Jbeta primers). Data came from immunoSEQ multiplex PCR; TCRdb stores just in-frame clones and leaves some out. The table lists around 130,000 clones, over 8% of them singletons. This clone was seen only a few times. Sequencing was done on a sample of PBMCs. This clonotype was obtained from a man aged 40-49 years in good health and CMV-seronegative. The chain employs TRBV28 and TRBJ2-5, with D perhaps TRBD2 (6 bases). In DNA, the CDR3 is TGTGCCAGCGGGGCGGGGCATCAAGAGACCCAGTACTTC. Translation gives CASGAGHQETQYF.